The entry that follows covers one TCR beta chain sequence. Its antigen is as yet unknown. These data originate in a study of T cells in Graves' hyperthyroidism and ophthalmopathy. Overall study context: The initial diagnosis was the point when peripheral blood was collected, ahead of any treatment. Points from the study as a whole: In the blood, most expanded thyroid clonotypes above 0.001 appeared as well.

With 8 bases removed from V and 7 bases from J, the gap between germline ends came to 20 bases. CDR3 size: 14 residues. From germline, CDR1 is MGHDK and CDR2 SYGVNS. TCR beta CDR3 regions were amplified from RNA. Carried out on the TCR CDR3, a first-round RT-PCR used the HTBI primer set. TCRdb itself ran the multiplex PCR reads through MiXCR, one entry per CDR3 protein. The sample records just under 750,000 distinct CDR3 sequences, around a third being singletons. The source of this sequence is a woman in her forties with Graves' hyperthyroidism. Sequenced: blood. The chain couples TRBV25-1 to TRBJ1-1, with D perhaps matching TRBD1 (6 bases). This chain's CDR3 is CASVEDPGTYEAFF. The CDR3 DNA is TGTGCCAGCGTTGAAGATCCCGGGACATATGAAGCTTTCTTT.